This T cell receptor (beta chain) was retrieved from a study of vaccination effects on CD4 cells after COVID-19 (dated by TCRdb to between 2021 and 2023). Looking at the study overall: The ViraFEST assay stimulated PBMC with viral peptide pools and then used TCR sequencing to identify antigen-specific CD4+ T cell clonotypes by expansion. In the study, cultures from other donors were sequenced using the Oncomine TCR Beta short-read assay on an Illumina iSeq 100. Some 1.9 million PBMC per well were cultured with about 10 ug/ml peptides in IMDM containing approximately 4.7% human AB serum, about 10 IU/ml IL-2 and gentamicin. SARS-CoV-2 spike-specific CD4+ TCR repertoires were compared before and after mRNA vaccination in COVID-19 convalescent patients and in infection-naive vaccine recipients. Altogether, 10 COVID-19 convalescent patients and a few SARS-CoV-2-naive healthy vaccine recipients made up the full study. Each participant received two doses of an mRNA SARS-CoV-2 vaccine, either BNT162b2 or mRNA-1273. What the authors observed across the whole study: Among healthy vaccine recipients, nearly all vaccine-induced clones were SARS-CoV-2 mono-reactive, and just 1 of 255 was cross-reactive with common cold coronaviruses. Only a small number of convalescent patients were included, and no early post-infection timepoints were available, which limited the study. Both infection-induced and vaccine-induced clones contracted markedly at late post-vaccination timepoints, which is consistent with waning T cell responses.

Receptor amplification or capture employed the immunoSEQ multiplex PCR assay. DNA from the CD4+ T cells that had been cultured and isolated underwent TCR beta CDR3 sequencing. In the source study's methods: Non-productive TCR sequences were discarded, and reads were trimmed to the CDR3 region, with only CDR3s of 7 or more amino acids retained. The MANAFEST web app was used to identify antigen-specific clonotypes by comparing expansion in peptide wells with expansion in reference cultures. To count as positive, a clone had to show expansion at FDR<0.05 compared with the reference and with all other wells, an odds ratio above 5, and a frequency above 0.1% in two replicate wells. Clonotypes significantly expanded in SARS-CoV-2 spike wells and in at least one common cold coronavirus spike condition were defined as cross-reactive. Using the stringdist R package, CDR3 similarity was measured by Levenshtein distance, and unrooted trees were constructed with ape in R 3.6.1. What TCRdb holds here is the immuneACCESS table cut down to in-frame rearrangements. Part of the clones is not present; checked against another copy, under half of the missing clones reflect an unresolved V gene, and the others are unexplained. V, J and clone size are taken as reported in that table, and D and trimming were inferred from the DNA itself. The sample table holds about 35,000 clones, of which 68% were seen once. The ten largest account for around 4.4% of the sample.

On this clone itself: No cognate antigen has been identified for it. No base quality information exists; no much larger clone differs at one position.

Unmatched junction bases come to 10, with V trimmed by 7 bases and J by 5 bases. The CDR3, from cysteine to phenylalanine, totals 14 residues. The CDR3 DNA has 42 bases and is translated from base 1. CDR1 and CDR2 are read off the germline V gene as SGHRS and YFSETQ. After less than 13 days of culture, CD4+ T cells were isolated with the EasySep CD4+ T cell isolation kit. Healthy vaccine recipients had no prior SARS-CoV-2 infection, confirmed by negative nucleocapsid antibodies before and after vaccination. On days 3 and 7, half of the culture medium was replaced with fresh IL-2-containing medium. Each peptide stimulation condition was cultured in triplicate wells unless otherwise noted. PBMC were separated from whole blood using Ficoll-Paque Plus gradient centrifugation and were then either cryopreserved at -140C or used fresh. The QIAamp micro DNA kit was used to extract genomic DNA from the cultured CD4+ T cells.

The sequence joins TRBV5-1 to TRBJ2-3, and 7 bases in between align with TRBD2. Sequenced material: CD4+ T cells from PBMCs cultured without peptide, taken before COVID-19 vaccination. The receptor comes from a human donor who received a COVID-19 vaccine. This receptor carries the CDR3 CASGPGRAQDTQYF. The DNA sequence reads TGCGCCAGCGGTCCAGGGAGGGCCCAAGATACGCAGTATTTT.